This T cell receptor beta chain was profiled in a study of T cell clonality in common variable immunodeficiency. V gave up 0 bases and J gave up 0 bases; unmatched junction bases: 2. Germline V gene lookup returns CDR1 SGHTA and CDR2 FQGTGA. The length of the CDR3 is 16 residues. Generated by immunoSEQ multiplex PCR, the TCRdb table keeps only in-frame clones and is missing some. The sample has tens of thousands of clones, none seen only once. Whole-study findings and limits: In common variable immunodeficiency, TCR beta chains reportedly carried fewer deletions and N-nucleotide insertions. Compared with controls, CVID subjects had fewer shared TCRbeta clones. Compared with healthy controls, CVID subjects showed increased TCRbeta clonality, mostly in about a third.

This clone came up many times. Its antigen is as yet unknown. The CDR3 end is not reached by the read, which stops 3 residues before it; the germline J gene fills it in. Sequencing was done on a sample of peripheral blood mononuclear cells. The chain has TRBV7-3 and TRBJ2-1, with 7 bases aligning to TRBD2. The receptor was derived from a human donor with common variable immunodeficiency. The DNA read from the CDR3 is TGTGCCAGCAGCTTAACAGCGGGGAGCTCCTACAATGAG. Amino acid sequence: CASSLTAGSSYNE. The full CDR3 protein is CASSLTAGSSYNEQFF.